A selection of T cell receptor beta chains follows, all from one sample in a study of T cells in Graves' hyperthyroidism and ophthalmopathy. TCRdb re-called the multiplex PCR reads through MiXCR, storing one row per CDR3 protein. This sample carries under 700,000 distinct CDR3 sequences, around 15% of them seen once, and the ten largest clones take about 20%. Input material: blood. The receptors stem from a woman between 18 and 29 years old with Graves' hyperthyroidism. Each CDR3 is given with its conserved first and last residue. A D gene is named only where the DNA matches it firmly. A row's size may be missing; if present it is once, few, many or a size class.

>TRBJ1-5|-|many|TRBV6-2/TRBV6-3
CASSYGTENQPQHF
TGTGCCAGCAGTTACGGGACGGAGAATCAGCCCCAGCATTTT
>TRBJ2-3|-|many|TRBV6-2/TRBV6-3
CASMKWEKPDTQYF
TGTGCCAGCATGAAATGGGAGAAGCCAGATACGCAGTATTTT
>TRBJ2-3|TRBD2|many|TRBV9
CASSVAIAGGGDTQYF
TGTGCCAGCAGCGTAGCGATTGCGGGAGGAGGAGATACGCAGTATTTT
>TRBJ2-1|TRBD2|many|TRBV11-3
CASSPESGVGFKQFF
TGTGCCAGCAGCCCGGAGAGCGGGGTTGGGTTTAAGCAGTTCTTC
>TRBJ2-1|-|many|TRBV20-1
CSAKLAGPYNEQFF
TGCAGTGCTAAACTAGCCGGACCTTACAATGAGCAGTTCTTC
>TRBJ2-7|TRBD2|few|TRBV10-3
CAISEPGLAEPGSEQYF
TGTGCCATCAGTGAACCGGGACTAGCGGAGCCGGGGAGCGAGCAGTACTTC
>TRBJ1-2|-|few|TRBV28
CASSPTGWSYGYTF
TGTGCCAGCAGTCCTACAGGGTGGAGCTATGGCTACACCTTC
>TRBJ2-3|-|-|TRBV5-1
CASSPVGVTDTQYF
TGCGCCAGCAGCCCCGTGGGGGTCACAGATACGCAGTATTTT
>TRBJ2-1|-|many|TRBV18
CASSLRSLYNEQFF
TGTGCCAGCTCGTTACGTTCCCTTTACAATGAGCAGTTCTTC
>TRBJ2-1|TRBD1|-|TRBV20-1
CSTTTGGKNEQFF
TGCAGTACGACGACAGGGGGCAAAAATGAGCAGTTCTTC
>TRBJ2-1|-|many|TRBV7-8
CASSTGRGNEQFF
TGTGCCAGCAGCACGGGACGAGGCAATGAGCAGTTCTTC
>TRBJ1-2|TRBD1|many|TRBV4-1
CASSRTTGNYGYTF
TGCGCCAGCAGCCGCACGACAGGGAACTATGGCTACACCTTC
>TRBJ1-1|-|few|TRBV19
CASSNQGWSTEAFF
TGTGCCAGTAGTAATCAGGGATGGAGCACTGAAGCTTTCTTT
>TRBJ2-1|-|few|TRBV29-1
CSVEEVGEQFF
TGCAGCGTGGAAGAGGTGGGTGAGCAGTTCTTC
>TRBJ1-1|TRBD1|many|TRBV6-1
CASSRDSQATEAFF
TGTGCCAGCAGCAGGGACAGCCAGGCCACTGAAGCTTTCTTT
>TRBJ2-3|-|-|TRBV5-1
CASRMDDTDTQYF
TGCGCCAGCAGAATGGACGACACAGATACGCAGTATTTT
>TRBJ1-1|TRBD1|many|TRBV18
CASSPRDRESEAFF
TGTGCCAGCTCACCCCGGGACAGGGAATCTGAAGCTTTCTTT
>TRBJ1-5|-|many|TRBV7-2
CASSLGVSNQPQHF
TGTGCCAGCAGCTTAGGGGTTAGCAATCAGCCCCAGCATTTT
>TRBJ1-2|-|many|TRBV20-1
CSARVPGDDGYTF
TGCAGTGCTAGAGTTCCCGGGGATGATGGCTACACCTTC
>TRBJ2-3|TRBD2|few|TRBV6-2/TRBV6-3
CASSESGGATDTQYF
TGTGCCAGCAGTGAGTCCGGGGGGGCAACAGATACGCAGTATTTT
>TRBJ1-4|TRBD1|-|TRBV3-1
CASSRWTGGPNEKLFF
TGTGCCAGCAGCCGCTGGACAGGGGGCCCCAATGAAAAACTGTTTTTT
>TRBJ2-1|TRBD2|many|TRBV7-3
CASSLKASGGAVYNEQFF
TGTGCCAGCAGCTTAAAAGCTAGCGGGGGGGCCGTCTACAATGAGCAGTTCTTC
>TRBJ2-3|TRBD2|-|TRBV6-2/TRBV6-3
CASSYEAGGPMTDTQYF
TGTGCCAGCAGTTACGAAGCGGGGGGGCCTATGACAGATACGCAGTATTTT
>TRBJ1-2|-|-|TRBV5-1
CASSLDRARYTF
TGCGCCAGCAGCTTGGACAGGGCGAGATACACCTTC
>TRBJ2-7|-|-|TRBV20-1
CSAQSGDGSSYEQYF
TGCAGTGCCCAGAGTGGGGACGGAAGCTCCTACGAGCAGTACTTC
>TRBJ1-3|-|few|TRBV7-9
CASSREASGNTIYF
TGTGCCAGCAGCAGAGAGGCTTCAGGAAACACCATATATTTT
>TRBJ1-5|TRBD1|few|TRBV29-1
CSVGTDGQPQHF
TGCAGCGTGGGGACAGATGGTCAGCCCCAGCATTTT
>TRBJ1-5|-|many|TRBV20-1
CSARASLGGNSNQPQHF
TGCAGTGCTAGAGCCTCTCTAGGGGGGAATAGCAATCAGCCCCAGCATTTT
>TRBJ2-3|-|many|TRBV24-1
CATSDLGGSVSDTQYF
TGTGCCACCAGTGATTTAGGAGGTTCAGTTTCTGATACGCAGTATTTT
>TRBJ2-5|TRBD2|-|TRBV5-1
CASSLSGILAGGVHQETQYF
TGCGCCAGCAGCTTATCAGGGATACTAGCGGGAGGGGTCCACCAAGAGACCCAGTACTTC